This TCR beta chain stems from a study of blood T cell repertoires in COVID-19. Germline CDR1 is SGHNT and CDR2 is YYREEE (reference sequence). V lost 0 bases to trimming and J lost 4 bases, with 12 bases between them. This CDR3 has 15 amino acids. This clone was seen once. TCRdb's table, derived via immunoSEQ multiplex PCR, lists solely in-frame clones and lacks some. This sample carries 350,000 to 400,000 clones, 85% to 90% of them seen once, and the ten largest clones take around 1%. This sequence joins TRBV5-4 and TRBJ2-3; tentatively, D is TRBD1 (6 bases). The clonotype originates from a young man who had recovered from COVID-19. The sample comprised PBMCs or T cells enriched from blood (not recorded which). The CDR3 loop is CASSLAGDRADTQYF. CDR3 sequence (DNA): TGTGCCAGCAGCTTGGCAGGGGATCGGGCAGATACGCAGTATTTT. Complete variable domain (other parts from reference TRBV5-4 and TRBJ2-3): ETGVTQSPTHLIKTRGQQVTLRCSSQSGHNTVSWYQQALGQGPQFIFQYYREEENGRGNFPPRFSGLQFPNYSSELNVNALELDDSALYLCASSLAGDRADTQYFGPGTRLTVL.